Presented here are 3 T cell receptor beta chains from one specimen sequenced in a study of blood T cell repertoires in COVID-19. The method was immunoSEQ multiplex PCR; TCRdb's version includes in-frame clones alone and lacks a portion of them. Seen here are roughly 100,000 clones, 84% observed once, and the top ten hold 10% to 15%. The sequenced sample was peripheral blood. Every receptor here comes from a human donor in a cohort sampled during active or convalescent COVID-19.

The V and J genes are TRBV5-3 and TRBJ1-1; the D gene is possibly TRBD1 (6 bases). TRBV5-3 is given ORF status, its function remaining uncertain. This CDR3 region has 16 residues. Trimming removed 1 base at V and 0 bases at J, with 13 bases between. The CDR3 nucleotides read TGTGCCAGAAGCTTGTATCAGGGGACGTTGAACACTGAAGCTTTCTTT. Its protein is CARSLYQGTLNTEAFF.

This clone was observed a handful of times. V and J are TRBV7-9 and TRBJ2-5, with D hard to call. Germline V gene data show CDR1 as SEHNR and CDR2 as FQNEAQ (reference sequence). Trimming removed 5 bases at V and 4 bases at J, with 14 bases between. The CDR3 is 14 residues long. This CDR3 is CASSLDVGLETQYF. Written as DNA, the CDR3 is TGTGCCAGCAGCCTAGACGTGGGCCTAGAGACCCAGTACTTC.

The chain has TRBV5-4 and TRBJ2-1, with TRBD2 matching 8 bases. CDR3 length: 14 residues. Trimming took 0 bases from V and 9 from J; bases not matched to a gene: 5. Looked up from germline, CDR1 is SGHNT and CDR2 is YYREEE (reference sequence). The CDR3 nucleotides are TGTGCCAGCAGCTTGGTGGGTAGCGGGGTTGAGCAGTTCTTC. It encodes CASSLVGSGVEQFF.